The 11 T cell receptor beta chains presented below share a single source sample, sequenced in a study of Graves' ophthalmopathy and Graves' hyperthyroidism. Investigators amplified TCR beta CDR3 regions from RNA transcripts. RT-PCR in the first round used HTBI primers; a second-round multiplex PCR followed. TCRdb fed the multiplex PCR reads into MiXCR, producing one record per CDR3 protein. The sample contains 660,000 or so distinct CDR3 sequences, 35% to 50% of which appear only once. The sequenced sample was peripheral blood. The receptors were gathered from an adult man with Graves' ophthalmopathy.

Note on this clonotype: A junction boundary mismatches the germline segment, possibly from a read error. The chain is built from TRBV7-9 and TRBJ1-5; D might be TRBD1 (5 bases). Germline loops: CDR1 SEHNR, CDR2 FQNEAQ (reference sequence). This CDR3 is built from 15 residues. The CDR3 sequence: CASNLSTGVNQPQHF. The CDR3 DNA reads TGTGCCAGCAACTTATCGACGGGGGTCAACCAGCCCCAGCATTTT.

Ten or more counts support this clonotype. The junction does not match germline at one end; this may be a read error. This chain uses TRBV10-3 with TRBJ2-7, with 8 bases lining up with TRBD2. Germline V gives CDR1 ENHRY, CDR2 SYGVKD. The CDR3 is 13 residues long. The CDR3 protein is CASSPPGLGILYF. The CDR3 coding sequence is TGTGCCAGCAGTCCGCCGGGACTAGGAATTCTGTACTTC.

The CDR3 DNA reads TGTGCCAGCAGCCCAACCATCGGGACAGTTCGCCAAGAGACCCAGTACTTC. It specifies CASSPTIGTVRQETQYF. The rearrangement uses TRBV12-3 or TRBV12-4 and TRBJ2-7; 7 bases map to TRBD1. The DNA end lines up better with TRBJ2-5; the J call may be wrong. This CDR3 contains 17 residues.

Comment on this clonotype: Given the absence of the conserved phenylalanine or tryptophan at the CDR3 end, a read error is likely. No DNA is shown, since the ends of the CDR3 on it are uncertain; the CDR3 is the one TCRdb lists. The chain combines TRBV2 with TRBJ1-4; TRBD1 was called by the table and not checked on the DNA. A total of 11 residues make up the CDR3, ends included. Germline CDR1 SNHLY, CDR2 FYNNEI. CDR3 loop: CASSVRDRGVG.

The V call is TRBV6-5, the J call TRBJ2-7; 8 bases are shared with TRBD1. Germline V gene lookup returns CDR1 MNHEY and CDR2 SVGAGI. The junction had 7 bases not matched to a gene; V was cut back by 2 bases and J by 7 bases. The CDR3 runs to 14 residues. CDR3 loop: CASSYGQGSYEQYF. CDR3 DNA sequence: TGTGCCAGCAGTTACGGACAGGGATCGTATGAGCAGTACTTC.

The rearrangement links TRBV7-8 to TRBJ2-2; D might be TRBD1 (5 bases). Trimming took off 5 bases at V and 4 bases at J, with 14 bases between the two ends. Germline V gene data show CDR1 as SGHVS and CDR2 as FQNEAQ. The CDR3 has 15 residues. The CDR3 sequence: CASSPRRVPTGELFF. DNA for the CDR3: TGTGCCAGCAGCCCGCGCAGGGTTCCCACCGGGGAGCTGTTTTTT.

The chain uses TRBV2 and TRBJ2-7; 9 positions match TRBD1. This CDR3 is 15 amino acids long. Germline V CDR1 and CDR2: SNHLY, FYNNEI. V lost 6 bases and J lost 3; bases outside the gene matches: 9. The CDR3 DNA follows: TGTGCCAGCAGCCTCGGGACAGGGCATCTCTACGAGCAGTACTTC. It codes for CASSLGTGHLYEQYF.

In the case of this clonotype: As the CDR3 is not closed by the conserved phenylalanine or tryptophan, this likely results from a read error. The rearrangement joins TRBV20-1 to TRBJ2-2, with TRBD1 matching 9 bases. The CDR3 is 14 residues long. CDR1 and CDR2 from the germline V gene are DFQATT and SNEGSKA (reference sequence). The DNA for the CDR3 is TGCAATGCTCCTGGGACAGGGTACACCGGGGAGCTGTTTTTA. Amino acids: CNAPGTGYTGELFL.

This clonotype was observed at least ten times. This CDR3 is CASRIEVYEQYF. CDR3 nucleotide sequence: TGTGCCAGCAGGATTGAAGTCTACGAGCAGTACTTC. The chain recombines TRBV2 with TRBJ2-7; no reliable D call. Trimming stripped 6 bases from V and 3 bases from J, with 9 bases between. Germline lookup yields CDR1 SNHLY and CDR2 FYNNEI. The CDR3 contains 12 residues.

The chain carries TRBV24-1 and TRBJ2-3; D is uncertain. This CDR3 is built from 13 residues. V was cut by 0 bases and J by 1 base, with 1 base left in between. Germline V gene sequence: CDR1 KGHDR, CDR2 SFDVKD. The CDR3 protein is CATSDLGTDTQYF. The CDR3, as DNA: TGTGCCACCAGTGATTTGGGCACAGATACGCAGTATTTT.

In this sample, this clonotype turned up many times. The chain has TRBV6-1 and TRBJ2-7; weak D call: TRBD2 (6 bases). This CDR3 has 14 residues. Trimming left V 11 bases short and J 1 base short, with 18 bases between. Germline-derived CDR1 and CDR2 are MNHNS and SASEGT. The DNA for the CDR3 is TGTGCCTCAGCGAAGGCGGGAAGATCCTACGAGCAGTACTTC. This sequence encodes CASAKAGRSYEQYF.